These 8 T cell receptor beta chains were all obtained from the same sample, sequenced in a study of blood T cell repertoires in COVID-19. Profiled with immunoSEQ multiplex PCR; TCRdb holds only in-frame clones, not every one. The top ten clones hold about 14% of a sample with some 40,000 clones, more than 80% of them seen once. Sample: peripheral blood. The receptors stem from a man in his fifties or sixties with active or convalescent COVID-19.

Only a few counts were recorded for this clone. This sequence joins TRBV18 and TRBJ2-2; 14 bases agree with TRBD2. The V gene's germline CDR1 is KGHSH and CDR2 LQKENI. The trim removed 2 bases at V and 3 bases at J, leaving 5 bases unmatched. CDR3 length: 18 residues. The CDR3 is CASSPGLAGGTDTGELFF. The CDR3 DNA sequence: TGTGCCAGCTCACCAGGACTAGCGGGGGGAACGGACACCGGGGAGCTGTTTTTT. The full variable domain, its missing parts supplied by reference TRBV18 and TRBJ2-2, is NAGVMQNPRHLVRRRGQEARLRCSPMKGHSHVYWYRQLPEEGLKFMVYLQKENIIDESGMPKERFSAEFPKEGPSILRIQQVVRGDSAAYFCASSPGLAGGTDTGELFFGEGSRLTVL.

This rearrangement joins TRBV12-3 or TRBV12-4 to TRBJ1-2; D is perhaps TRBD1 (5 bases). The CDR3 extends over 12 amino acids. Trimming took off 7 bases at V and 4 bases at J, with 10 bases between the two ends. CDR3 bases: TGTGCCAGCAATGGGGGGGGCTATGGCTACACCTTC. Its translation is CASNGGGYGYTF.

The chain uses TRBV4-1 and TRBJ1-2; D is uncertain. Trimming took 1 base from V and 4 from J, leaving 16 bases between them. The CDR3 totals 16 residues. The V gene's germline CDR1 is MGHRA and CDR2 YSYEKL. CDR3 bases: TGCGCCAGCAGCCAAGTTCCCAGCTCCGGGTCCTATGGCTACACCTTC. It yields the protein CASSQVPSSGSYGYTF.

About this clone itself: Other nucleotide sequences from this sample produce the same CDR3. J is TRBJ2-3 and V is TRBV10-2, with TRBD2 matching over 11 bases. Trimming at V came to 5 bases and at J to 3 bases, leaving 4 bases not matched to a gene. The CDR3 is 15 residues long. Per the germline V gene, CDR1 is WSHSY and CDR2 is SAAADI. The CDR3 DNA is TGCGCCAGCAGTCGACTAGCGGGGTATACAGATACGCAGTATTTT. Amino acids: CASSRLAGYTDTQYF.

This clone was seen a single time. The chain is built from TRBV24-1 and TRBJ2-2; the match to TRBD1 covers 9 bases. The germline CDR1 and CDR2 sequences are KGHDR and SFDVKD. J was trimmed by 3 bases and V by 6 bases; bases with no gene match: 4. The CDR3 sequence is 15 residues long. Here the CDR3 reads CATSSRDRDTGELFF. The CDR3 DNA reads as TGTGCCACCAGTTCCCGGGACAGGGACACCGGGGAGCTGTTTTTT.

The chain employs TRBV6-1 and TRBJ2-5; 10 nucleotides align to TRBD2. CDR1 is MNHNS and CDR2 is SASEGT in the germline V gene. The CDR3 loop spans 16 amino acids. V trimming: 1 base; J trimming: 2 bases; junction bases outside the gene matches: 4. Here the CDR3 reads CASSEGFSGGQETQYF. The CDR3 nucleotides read TGTGCCAGCAGTGAAGGTTTTAGCGGGGGGCAAGAGACCCAGTACTTC.

The CDR3 coding sequence is TGTGCCAGCTCACCAAGCGAGACCCAGTACTTC. It translates to CASSPSETQYF. This sequence joins TRBV18 and TRBJ2-5; D call uncertain. V lost 2 bases, J lost 5 bases, and 3 bases lay in between. This CDR3 contains 11 residues. Germline assignment: CDR1 KGHSH and CDR2 LQKENI.

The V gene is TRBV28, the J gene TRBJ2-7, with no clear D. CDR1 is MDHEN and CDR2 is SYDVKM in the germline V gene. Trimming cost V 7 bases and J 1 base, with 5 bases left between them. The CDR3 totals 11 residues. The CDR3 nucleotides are TGTGCCAGCATGCAGTCCTACGAGCAGTACTTC. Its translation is CASMQSYEQYF.